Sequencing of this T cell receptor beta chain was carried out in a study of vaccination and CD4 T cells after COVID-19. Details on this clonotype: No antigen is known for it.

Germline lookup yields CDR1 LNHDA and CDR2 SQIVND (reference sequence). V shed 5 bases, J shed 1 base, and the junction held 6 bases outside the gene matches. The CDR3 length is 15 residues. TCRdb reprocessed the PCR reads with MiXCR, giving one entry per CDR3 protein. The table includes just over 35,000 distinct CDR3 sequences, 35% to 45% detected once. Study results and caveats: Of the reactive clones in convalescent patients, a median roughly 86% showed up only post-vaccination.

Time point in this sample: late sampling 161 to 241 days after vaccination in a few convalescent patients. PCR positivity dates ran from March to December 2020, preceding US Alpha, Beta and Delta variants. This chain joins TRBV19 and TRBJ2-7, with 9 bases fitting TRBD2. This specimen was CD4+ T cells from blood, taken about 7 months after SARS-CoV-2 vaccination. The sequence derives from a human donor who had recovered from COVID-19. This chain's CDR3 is CASSRIAGASYEQYF. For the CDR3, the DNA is TGTGCCAGTAGTCGCATAGCGGGAGCGTCCTACGAGCAGTACTTC.